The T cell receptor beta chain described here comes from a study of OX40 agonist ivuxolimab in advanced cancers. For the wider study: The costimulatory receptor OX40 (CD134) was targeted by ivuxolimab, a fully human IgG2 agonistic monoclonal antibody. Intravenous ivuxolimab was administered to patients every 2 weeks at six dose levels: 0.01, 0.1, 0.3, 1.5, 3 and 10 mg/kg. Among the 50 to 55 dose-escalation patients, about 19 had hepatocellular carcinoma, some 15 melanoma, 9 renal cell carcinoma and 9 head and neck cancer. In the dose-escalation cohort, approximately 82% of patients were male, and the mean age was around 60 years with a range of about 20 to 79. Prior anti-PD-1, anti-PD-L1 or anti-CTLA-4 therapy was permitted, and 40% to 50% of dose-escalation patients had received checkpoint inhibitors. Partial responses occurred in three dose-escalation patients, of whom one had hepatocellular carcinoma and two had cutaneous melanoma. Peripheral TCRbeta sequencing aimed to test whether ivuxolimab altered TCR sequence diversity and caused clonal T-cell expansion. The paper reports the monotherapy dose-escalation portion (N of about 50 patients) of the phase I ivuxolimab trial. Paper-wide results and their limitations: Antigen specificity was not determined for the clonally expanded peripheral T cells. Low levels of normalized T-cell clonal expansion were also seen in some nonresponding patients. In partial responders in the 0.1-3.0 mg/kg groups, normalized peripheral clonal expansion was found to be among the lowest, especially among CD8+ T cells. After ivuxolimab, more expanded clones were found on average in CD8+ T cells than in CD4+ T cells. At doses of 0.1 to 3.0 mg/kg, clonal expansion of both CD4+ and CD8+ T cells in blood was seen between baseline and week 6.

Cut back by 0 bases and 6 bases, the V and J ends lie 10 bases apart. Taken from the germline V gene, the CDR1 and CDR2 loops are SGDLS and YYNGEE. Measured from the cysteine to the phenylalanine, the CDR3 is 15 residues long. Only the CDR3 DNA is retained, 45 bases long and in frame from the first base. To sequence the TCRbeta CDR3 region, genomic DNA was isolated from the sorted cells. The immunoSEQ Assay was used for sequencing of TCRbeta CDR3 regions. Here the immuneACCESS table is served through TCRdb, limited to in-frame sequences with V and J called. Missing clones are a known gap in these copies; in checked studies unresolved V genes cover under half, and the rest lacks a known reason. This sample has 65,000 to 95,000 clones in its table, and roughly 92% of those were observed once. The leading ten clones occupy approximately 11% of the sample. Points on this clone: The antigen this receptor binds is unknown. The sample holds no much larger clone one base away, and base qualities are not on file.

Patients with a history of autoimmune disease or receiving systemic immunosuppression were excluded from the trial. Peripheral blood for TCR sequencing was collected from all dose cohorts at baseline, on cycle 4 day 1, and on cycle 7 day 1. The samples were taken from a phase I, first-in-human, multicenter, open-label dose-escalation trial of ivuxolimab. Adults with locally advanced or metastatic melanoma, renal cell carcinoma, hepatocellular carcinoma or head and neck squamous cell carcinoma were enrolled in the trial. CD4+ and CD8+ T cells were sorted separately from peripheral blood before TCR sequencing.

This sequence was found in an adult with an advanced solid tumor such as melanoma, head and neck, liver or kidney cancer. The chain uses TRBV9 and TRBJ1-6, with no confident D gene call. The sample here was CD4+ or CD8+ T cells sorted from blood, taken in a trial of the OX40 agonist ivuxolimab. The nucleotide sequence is TGTGCCAGCAGCGTAGGTGGAGGCCTTAATTCACCCCTCCACTTT. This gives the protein CASSVGGGLNSPLHF.